These T cell receptor beta chains were read from a single sample in a study of blood T cell repertoires in COVID-19. Sequencing used immunoSEQ multiplex PCR; TCRdb keeps in-frame clones, though not all of them. The data show 35,000 to 50,000 clones, with about 85% seen just once and less than 15% held by the top ten. Sequenced: peripheral blood. The source is a human donor in a cohort sampled during active COVID-19. The CDR3 runs from the conserved cysteine through the conserved F or W. Some rows have no size entry. The others give once, few or many, or a class for an expanded clone.

>few|TRBV24-1|TRBJ1-2
CATSDRSLGYTF
>NA|TRBV19|TRBJ1-5
CASSIQGASQPQHF
>NA|TRBV4-2|TRBJ2-4
CASSQEQGGGGANIQYF
>NA|TRBV28|TRBJ1-2
CASSLLGTGNYGYTF
>NA|TRBV5-1|TRBJ1-2
CASSQTASNYGYTF
>NA|TRBV7-2|TRBJ2-3
CASSLDGWGDPPSTDTQYF
>once|TRBV5-1|TRBJ2-3
CASSLLASTDTQYF
>NA|TRBV10-3|TRBJ1-3
CAIKEGQGEGNTIYF
>NA|TRBV12-5|TRBJ2-7
CASGLAGSYEQYF
>NA|TRBV28|TRBJ1-2
CASTRQGNYGYTF
>NA|TRBV7-8|TRBJ1-5
CASSIQGRGNQPQHF
>NA|TRBV9|TRBJ2-3
CASSVGPGGTDTQYF
>NA|TRBV28|TRBJ1-6
CASSGGGSGRSPLHF
>NA|TRBV27|TRBJ1-4
CASSTGQGVGEKLFF
>NA|TRBV10-3|TRBJ2-7
CAISGTGEGQYF
>NA|TRBV7-2|TRBJ1-2
CASSPGPGAAYGYTF
>NA|TRBV25-1|TRBJ1-1
CASSVSYTGGLNTEAFF
>NA|TRBV19|TRBJ1-2
CASVERGKDYGYTF
>NA|TRBV6-5|TRBJ2-3
CASSDRGKGTDTQYF
>NA|TRBV1|TRBJ2-1
CTSSQGCRDRAYNEQFF
>NA|TRBV28|TRBJ1-4
CASSSAQSHNEKLFF
>NA|TRBV12-3/TRBV12-4|TRBJ2-2
CASRGPTGELFF
>NA|TRBV5-6|TRBJ1-2
CASSSPVTGAYGYTF
>medium-sized|TRBV19|TRBJ1-1
CASGGSTEAFF
>few|TRBV6-5|TRBJ1-2
CASSYTRTGGAYGYTF
>NA|TRBV29-1|TRBJ2-1
CSVEVVLLSSYNEQFF
>NA|TRBV27|TRBJ1-5
CARPLRDRDQPQHF
>NA|TRBV4-3|TRBJ1-2
CASSQGAGGGYTF
>once|TRBV5-1|TRBJ2-3
CASSLDRPPDTQYF
>NA|TRBV21-1|TRBJ2-4
CASSQGTAKNIQYF
>NA|TRBV28|TRBJ1-1
CASSSDRGRGTEAFF
>NA|TRBV9|TRBJ2-7
CASSAALGLSYEQYF
>NA|TRBV18|TRBJ1-1
CASSQGAKNTEAFF
>medium-sized|TRBV24-1|TRBJ1-5
CATSPGSNQPQHF
>NA|TRBV19|TRBJ2-1
CASSISDRNNEQFF
>NA|TRBV6-1|TRBJ2-6
CASSDFAGYFSGANVLTF
>NA|TRBV28|TRBJ2-2
CASRDRGSRAGELFF
>NA|TRBV3-1/TRBV3-2|TRBJ2-2
CASSRLFRGPSGELFF
>NA|TRBV27|TRBJ1-5
CASRLQGAFSNQPQHF
>once|TRBV5-5|TRBJ2-3
CASSPGTGGFTDTQYF
>NA|TRBV10-3|TRBJ1-2
CAISPTGLTNYGYTF
>medium-sized|TRBV24-1|TRBJ2-3
CATSDTARRGSLSDTQYF
>NA|TRBV19|TRBJ1-1
CASSPRGASTEAFF
>NA|TRBV6-5|TRBJ2-7
CATGYRDYEQYF
>NA|TRBV6-5|TRBJ2-5
CASSTWDRSRETQYF
>NA|TRBV5-8|TRBJ1-3
CASSRSGVRGNTIYF